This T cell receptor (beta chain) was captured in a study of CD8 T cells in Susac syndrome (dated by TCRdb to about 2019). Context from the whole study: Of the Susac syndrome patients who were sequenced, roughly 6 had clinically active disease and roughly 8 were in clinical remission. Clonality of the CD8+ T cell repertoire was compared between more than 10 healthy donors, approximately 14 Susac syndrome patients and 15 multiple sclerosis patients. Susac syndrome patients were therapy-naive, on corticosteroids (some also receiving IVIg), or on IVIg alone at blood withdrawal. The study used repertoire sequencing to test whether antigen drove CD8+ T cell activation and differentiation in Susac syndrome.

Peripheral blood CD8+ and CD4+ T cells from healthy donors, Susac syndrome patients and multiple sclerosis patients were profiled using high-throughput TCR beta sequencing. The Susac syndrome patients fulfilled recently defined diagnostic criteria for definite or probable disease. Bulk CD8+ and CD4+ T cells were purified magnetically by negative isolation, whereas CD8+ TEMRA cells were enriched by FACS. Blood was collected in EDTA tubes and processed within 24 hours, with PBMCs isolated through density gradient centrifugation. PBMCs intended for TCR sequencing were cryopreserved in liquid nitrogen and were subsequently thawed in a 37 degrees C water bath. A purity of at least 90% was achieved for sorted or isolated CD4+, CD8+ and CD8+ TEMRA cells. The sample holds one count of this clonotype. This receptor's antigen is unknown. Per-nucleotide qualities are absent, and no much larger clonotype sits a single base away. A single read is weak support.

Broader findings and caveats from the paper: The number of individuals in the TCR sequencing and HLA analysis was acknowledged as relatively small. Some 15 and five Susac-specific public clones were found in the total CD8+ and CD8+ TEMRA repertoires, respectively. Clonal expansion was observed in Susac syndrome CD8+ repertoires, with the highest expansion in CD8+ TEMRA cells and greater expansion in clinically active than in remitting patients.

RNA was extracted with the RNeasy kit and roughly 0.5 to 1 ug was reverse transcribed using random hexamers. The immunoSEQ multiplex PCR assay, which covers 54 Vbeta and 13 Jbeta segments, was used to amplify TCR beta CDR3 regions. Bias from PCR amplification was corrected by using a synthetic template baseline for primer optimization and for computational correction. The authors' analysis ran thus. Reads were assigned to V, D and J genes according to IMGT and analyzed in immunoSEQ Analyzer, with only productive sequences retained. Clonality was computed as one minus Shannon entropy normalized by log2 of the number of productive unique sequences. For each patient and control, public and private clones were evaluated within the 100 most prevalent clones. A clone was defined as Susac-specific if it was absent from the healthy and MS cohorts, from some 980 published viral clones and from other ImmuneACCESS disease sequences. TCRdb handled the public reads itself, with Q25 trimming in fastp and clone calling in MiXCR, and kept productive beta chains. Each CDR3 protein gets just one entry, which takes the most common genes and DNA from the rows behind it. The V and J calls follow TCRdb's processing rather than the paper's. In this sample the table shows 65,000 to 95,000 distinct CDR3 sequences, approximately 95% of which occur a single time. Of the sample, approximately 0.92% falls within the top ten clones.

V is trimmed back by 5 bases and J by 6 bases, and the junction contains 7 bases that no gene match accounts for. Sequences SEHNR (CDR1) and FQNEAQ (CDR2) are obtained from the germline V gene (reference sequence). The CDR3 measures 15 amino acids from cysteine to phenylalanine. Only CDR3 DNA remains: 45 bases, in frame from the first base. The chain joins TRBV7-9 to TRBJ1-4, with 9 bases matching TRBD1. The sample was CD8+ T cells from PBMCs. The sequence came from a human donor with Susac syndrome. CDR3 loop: CASSKQGAQYEKLFF. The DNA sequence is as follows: TGTGCCAGCAGCAAACAGGGGGCGCAATATGAAAAACTGTTTTTT.